This T cell receptor beta chain was observed in a study of T cell responses to AZD1222 COVID-19 vaccine. Study-level findings and limits: White British ancestry dominated among donors, who included more females, and clonal diversity was possibly underestimated. Reports say nearly half of spike-specific TCRs go after unmutated variant regions.

Repertoires were generated with immunoSEQ multiplex PCR, while TCRdb's copy carries only in-frame clones and drops some. Among around 150,000 clones listed, about 89% were seen once. As for this clone: The antigen remains unidentified. Because the CDR3's place on the DNA is in doubt, the DNA is left out and the CDR3 is given as listed by TCRdb.

Second-dose recipients at about 4 or about 12 weeks were treated as one pooled group. This specimen consisted of peripheral blood, obtained 28 days after the second AZD1222 dose. The TCR was taken from an adult who received the AZD1222 COVID-19 vaccine.

CDR3: CSVDFAGGTNF. V and J are TRBV29-1 and TRBJ1-3; the D segment call TRBD1 is taken from the table without a DNA check. Germline values: CDR1 SQVTM, CDR2 ANQGSEA. The CDR3 sequence runs 11 residues, both termini included.